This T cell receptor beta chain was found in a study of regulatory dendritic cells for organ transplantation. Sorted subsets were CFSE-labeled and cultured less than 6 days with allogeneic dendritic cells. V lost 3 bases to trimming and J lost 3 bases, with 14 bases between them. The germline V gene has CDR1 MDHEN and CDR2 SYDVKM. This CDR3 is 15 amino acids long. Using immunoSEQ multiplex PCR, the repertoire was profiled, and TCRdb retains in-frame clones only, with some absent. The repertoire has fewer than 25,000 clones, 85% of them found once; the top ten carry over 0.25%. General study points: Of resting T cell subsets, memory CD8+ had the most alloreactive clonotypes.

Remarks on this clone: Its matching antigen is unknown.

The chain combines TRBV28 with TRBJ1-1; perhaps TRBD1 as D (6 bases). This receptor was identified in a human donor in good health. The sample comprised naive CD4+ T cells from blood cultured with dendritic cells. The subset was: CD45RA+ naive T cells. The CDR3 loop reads CASSFSTGRDTEAFF. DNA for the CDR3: TGTGCCAGCAGTTTCTCCACAGGGAGGGACACTGAAGCTTTCTTT. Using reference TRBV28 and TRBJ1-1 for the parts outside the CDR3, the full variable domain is DVKVTQSSRYLVKRTGEKVFLECVQDMDHENMFWYRQDPGLGLRLIYFSYDVKMKEKGDIPEGYSVSREKKERFSLILESASTNQTSMYLCASSFSTGRDTEAFFGQGTRLTVV.